This T cell receptor (beta chain) came from a study of blood T cell repertoires in COVID-19. Study background: Sources were T cells, B-cell-depleted T cells, or PBMCs; the material itself was cDNA or gDNA.

Original methodology: Nucleated cell counts were estimated from reference gene primer amplification. The protocol was immunoSEQ multiplex PCR, while the TCRdb copy is restricted to in-frame clones and leaves out a portion. The D gene and trimming were derived from the DNA, and the V and J assignments and clone size from that table. The sample contains 300,000 to 450,000 clones, 75% to 90% of which appear only once. This CDR3 is built from 15 residues. Germline-derived CDR1 and CDR2 are LNHNV and YYDKDF (reference sequence). The V and J ends lost 4 bases and 4 bases, in that order; junction bases with no gene match: 7.

The V and J genes are TRBV15 and TRBJ2-5, with TRBD2 matching 9 bases. The sample taken for sequencing was peripheral blood. This receptor was obtained from a woman aged 18-29 years with acute or convalescent COVID-19. The CDR3 region is CATSTDAGGPETQYF. The DNA for the CDR3 is TGTGCCACCAGCACCGACGCGGGGGGGCCAGAGACCCAGTACTTC.